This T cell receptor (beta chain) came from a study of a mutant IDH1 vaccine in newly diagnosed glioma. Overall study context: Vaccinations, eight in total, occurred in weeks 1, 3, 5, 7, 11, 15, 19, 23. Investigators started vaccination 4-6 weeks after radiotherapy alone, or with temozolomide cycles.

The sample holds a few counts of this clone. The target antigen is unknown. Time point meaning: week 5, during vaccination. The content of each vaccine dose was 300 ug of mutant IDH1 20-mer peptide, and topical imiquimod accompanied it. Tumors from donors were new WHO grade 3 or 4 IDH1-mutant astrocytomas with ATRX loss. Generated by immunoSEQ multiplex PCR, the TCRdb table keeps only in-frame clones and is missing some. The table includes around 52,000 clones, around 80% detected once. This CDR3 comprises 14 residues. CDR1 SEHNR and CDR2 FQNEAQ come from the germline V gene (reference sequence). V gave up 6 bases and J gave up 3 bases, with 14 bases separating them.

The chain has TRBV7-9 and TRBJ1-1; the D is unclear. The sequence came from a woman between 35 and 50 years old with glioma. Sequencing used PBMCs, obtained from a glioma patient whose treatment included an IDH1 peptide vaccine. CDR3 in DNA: TGTGCCAGCAGGGTCCCGGCTCGGGACACTGAAGCTTTCTTT. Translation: CASRVPARDTEAFF.